This T cell receptor (beta chain) derives from a study of cytomegalovirus exposure and HLA in healthy donors. Per the germline V gene, CDR1 is SGHNT and CDR2 is YYREEE (reference sequence). This CDR3 contains 15 residues. As for the donors, each was a healthy bone marrow donor. Findings and caveats of the study: Some V segments (TRBV6-2 and TRBV6-3 among them) were excluded as indistinguishable. TCR beta V- and J-gene trimming was later associated with a missense DCLRE1C variant.

As concerns this clone: Its cognate antigen is unknown.

The study ran its PCR with 60 Vbeta and 13 Jbeta primers. The data were produced by immunoSEQ multiplex PCR, yet TCRdb's version contains in-frame clones alone and is incomplete. The sample has some 150,000 clones, 65% to 85% seen once. The source material was PBMCs. V and J are TRBV5-4 and TRBJ2-5; D gene uncertain. The DNA end is a closer match to TRBJ2-7, so the J assignment may be wrong. The TCR comes from a man aged 55 to 69 in good health and CMV-seronegative. CDR3 amino acids: CASSLAPAPSYEQYF. The CDR3 DNA follows: TGTGCCAGCAGCTTGGCCCCTGCCCCATCCTACGAGCAGTACTTC.